The source of this T cell receptor beta chain is a study of T-cell reconstitution after alpha-beta-depleted transplantation in children. It was with unique molecular identifiers that the TCRbeta library was prepared. TCRdb redid the calling of the PCR reads with MiXCR, one entry per CDR3 protein. The sample holds 140,000 to 150,000 distinct CDR3 sequences; around 10% are singletons and the top ten take 18%. To note about this clonotype: A much larger clone sits a single nucleotide away, making a read error possible.

CDR1 and CDR2 from the germline V gene are LGHDT and YNNKEL (reference sequence). CDR3 length equals 13 residues. V lost 4 bases, J lost 9 bases, and 15 bases lay in between. The sequence derives from a female patient aged 2-10 years who had a stem cell transplant for congenital amegakaryocytic thrombocytopenia, so the T cells may come from the graft donor. The material was PBMCs, mostly from graft donor cells, obtained 180 days after TCRalphabeta/CD19-depleted stem cell transplant. This rearrangement joins TRBV3-1 to TRBJ1-1; D is unclear. The CDR3 here is CASSPGGVIKAFF. The CDR3 bases are TGTGCCAGCAGCCCAGGTGGGGTGATTAAAGCTTTCTTT. Complete variable domain (other parts from reference TRBV3-1 and TRBJ1-1): DTAVSQTPKYLVTQMGNDKSIKCEQNLGHDTMYWYKQDSKKFLKIMFSYNNKELIINETVPNRFSPKSPDKAHLNLHINSLELGDSAVYFCASSPGGVIKAFFGQGTRLTVV.